The 19 T cell receptor beta chains below all came from one sample that was sequenced in a study of blood T cell repertoires in COVID-19. Clones were read by immunoSEQ multiplex PCR, and TCRdb kept only the in-frame ones, dropping some. The table shows about 240,000 clones, with approximately 78% occurring only once. The sequenced sample was peripheral blood. The receptors stem from a woman aged 18-30 years with acute or convalescent COVID-19.

The chain combines TRBV19 with TRBJ2-1; no definite D call. The germline V and J ends were trimmed by 3 bases and 9 bases, with 12 bases remaining between them. The CDR3 contains 13 residues. The germline V gene has CDR1 LNHDA and CDR2 SQIVND (reference sequence). CDR3 bases: TGTGCCAGTAGTATTCTGGGTCTAGGTGAGCAGTTCTTC. Protein: CASSILGLGEQFF.

In its sample, this clone was seen once. The genes are TRBV9 and TRBJ1-5; D uncertain. Trimming shortened V by 3 bases and J by 4 bases, and 8 bases separated the two germline ends. The CDR3 sequence is 13 residues long. CDR1 SGDLS and CDR2 YYNGEE come from the germline V gene. In DNA, the CDR3 is TGTGCCAGCAGCGAAGAGCCTAATCAGCCCCAGCATTTT. Amino acids: CASSEEPNQPQHF.

The V call is TRBV6-1, the J call TRBJ2-1, with 10 nucleotides matching TRBD2. V shed 2 bases, J shed 1 base, and the junction held 11 bases outside the gene matches. The CDR3 is 19 amino acids. Per germline, CDR1 MNHNS and CDR2 SASEGT. As DNA, the CDR3 is TGTGCCAGCAGTGAATATTTCCTTGAGCGGGAGGGATCCTACAATGAGCAGTTCTTC. This translates into CASSEYFLEREGSYNEQFF.

The genes are TRBV10-3 and TRBJ2-1; 7 bases agree with TRBD2. CDR1 and CDR2 from the germline V gene are ENHRY and SYGVKD. The CDR3 is 18 amino acids. V shed 2 bases, J shed 10 bases, and the junction held 20 bases outside the gene matches. The CDR3: CAISEGLAGPILSPEQFF. CDR3 in DNA: TGTGCCATCAGTGAGGGGTTAGCGGGCCCGATACTTTCGCCCGAGCAGTTCTTC.

This chain uses TRBV6-1 with TRBJ2-7; D is perhaps TRBD1 (6 bases). Germline-derived CDR1 and CDR2 are MNHNS and SASEGT. This CDR3 is built from 12 residues. The V end lost 3 bases, the J end lost 9 bases, and 12 bases lay between the germline ends. CDR3 residues: CASSEHGGGQYF. Here the CDR3 DNA reads TGTGCCAGCAGTGAGCATGGGGGCGGGCAGTACTTC.

V and J are TRBV24-1 and TRBJ2-1, with 12 bases matching TRBD2. The CDR3 is 18 amino acids. The germline V gene has CDR1 KGHDR and CDR2 SFDVKD. J was trimmed by 1 base and V by 9 bases; bases with no gene match: 12. CDR3 sequence reads: CATSGTSGSHLSYNEQFF. The DNA of the CDR3 is TGTGCCACCTCTGGGACTAGCGGGTCTCACCTATCCTACAATGAGCAGTTCTTC.

The CDR3 region has the DNA TGTGCCAGCAGTTACGGACTAGCGGGAGGACCAAATGAGCAGTTCTTC. This encodes CASSYGLAGGPNEQFF. The chain recombines TRBV6-5 with TRBJ2-1, with 14 bases identical to TRBD2. The CDR3 spans 16 residues. CDR1 is MNHEY, CDR2 SVGAGI, per germline. Trimming took 2 bases from V and 7 from J; bases not matched to a gene: 4.

The chain carries TRBV2 and TRBJ2-3, with TRBD2 matching 7 bases. This CDR3 contains 13 residues. V lost 7 bases to trimming and J lost 1 base; unmatched junction nucleotides: 2. The germline V gene has CDR1 SNHLY and CDR2 FYNNEI. CDR3 nucleotide sequence: TGTGCCAGCAAACGGGAGGGCACAGATACGCAGTATTTT. Encoded protein: CASKREGTDTQYF. Together with reference TRBV2 and TRBJ2-3, the CDR3 gives the full variable domain: EPEVTQTPSHQVTQMGQEVILRCVPISNHLYFYWYRQILGQKVEFLVSFYNNEISEKSEIFDDQFSVERPDGSNFTLKIRSTKLEDSAMYFCASKREGTDTQYFGPGTRLTVL.

This clone appeared a single time. The chain is built from TRBV24-1 and TRBJ2-5; D gene ambiguous. The CDR3 has 15 residues. Germline-derived CDR1 and CDR2 are KGHDR and SFDVKD. V lost 3 bases and J lost 3, with 13 bases in between. The CDR3 region is CATSDPTAQKETQYF. The CDR3 bases are TGTGCCACCAGTGATCCCACCGCACAGAAAGAGACCCAGTACTTC.

The chain uses TRBV7-2 and TRBJ1-3; no definite D call. V was pared by 4 bases and J by 0 bases, with 13 bases between. CDR1 and CDR2 (germline): SGHTA, FQGNSA. CDR3 size: 16 residues. DNA for the CDR3: TGTGCCAGCAGCTCTTTACCTATCTCCTCTGGAAACACCATATATTTT. It is translated as CASSSLPISSGNTIYF. Filled out from reference TRBV7-2 and TRBJ1-3, the complete variable domain reads GAGVSQSPSNKVTEKGKDVELRCDPISGHTALYWYRQSLGQGLEFLIYFQGNSAPDKSGLPSDRFSAERTGGSVSTLTIQRTQQEDSAVYLCASSSLPISSGNTIYFGEGSWLTVV.

This chain connects TRBV24-1 to TRBJ2-7; TRBD2 agrees at 10 bases. In germline, CDR1 is KGHDR, CDR2 SFDVKD. The junction had 5 bases not matched to a gene; V was cut back by 3 bases and J by 4 bases. This CDR3 has 15 residues. The CDR3, as DNA: TGTGCCACCAGTGATGAAGCTAGCGGGAGTTACGAGCAGTACTTC. This sequence encodes CATSDEASGSYEQYF.

The V gene is TRBV28, the J gene TRBJ2-5; 8 bases are shared with TRBD1. V lost 5 bases and J lost 1; bases outside the gene matches: 6. Germline lookup yields CDR1 MDHEN and CDR2 SYDVKM. The CDR3 extends over 15 amino acids. CDR3 nucleotide sequence: TGTGCCAGCAGTACCAGACAGGGGCCCCAAGAGACCCAGTACTTC. It is translated as CASSTRQGPQETQYF.

The chain employs TRBV29-1 and TRBJ1-1; 8 nucleotides match TRBD1. Germline V gene sequence: CDR1 SQVTM, CDR2 ANQGSEA. The CDR3 runs 13 residues. With V trimmed by 4 bases and J by 6 bases, 7 bases remained unmatched. The CDR3 nucleotides read TGCAGCGTTGCGCGTGACAGGGGAGCTGAAGCTTTCTTT. Amino acid sequence: CSVARDRGAEAFF.

As to this clone: The identical CDR3 is also encoded by other nucleotide sequences in the sample. The chain employs TRBV29-1 and TRBJ2-7; D is possibly TRBD2 (5 bases). The CDR3 sequence is 12 residues long. Between the trimmed V and J ends, which lost 2 bases and 2 bases, there was a span of 7 bases. Germline lookup yields CDR1 SQVTM and CDR2 ANQGSEA. CDR3 nucleotide sequence: TGCAGCGTTGAAACCGGGACCTACGAGCAGTACTTC. Protein sequence: CSVETGTYEQYF.

The chain uses TRBV9 and TRBJ1-3; D is unclear. Per the germline V gene, CDR1 is SGDLS and CDR2 is YYNGEE. Trimming pared 4 bases from V and 2 bases from J, leaving 7 bases between. This CDR3 is 13 amino acids long. In DNA, the CDR3 is TGTGCCAGCAGCCCTTCTACTGGAAACACCATATATTTT. This codes for CASSPSTGNTIYF.

This clone has only a few counts. This chain connects TRBV5-1 to TRBJ2-2; maybe TRBD2 (5 bases). The V end was cut by 3 bases, the J end by 0 bases, with 12 bases between. The length of the CDR3 is 16 residues. Germline V gene sequence: CDR1 SGHRS, CDR2 YFSETQ. This CDR3 reads CASSWRPVANTGELFF. CDR3 DNA: TGCGCCAGCAGCTGGAGGCCAGTGGCGAACACCGGGGAGCTGTTTTTT.

This chain connects TRBV28 to TRBJ2-3; a possible D gene is TRBD2 (7 bases). V lost 7 bases, J lost 2 bases, and 28 bases lay in between. The length of the CDR3 is 19 residues. Germline-derived CDR1 and CDR2 are MDHEN and SYDVKM. CDR3 nucleotide sequence: TGTGCCAGCACCCCGGGTAGGTGGGGCGCGGGGGCCGTCACAGATACGCAGTATTTT. Protein product: CASTPGRWGAGAVTDTQYF.

This chain links TRBV4-1 with TRBJ1-2; no reliable D call. V lost 0 bases and J 8 bases, leaving 10 bases between the germline ends. Germline CDR1 MGHRA, CDR2 YSYEKL. The CDR3 has 13 amino acids. The DNA of the CDR3 is TGCGCCAGCAGCCAAGATTGGCCCGCCGGCTACACCTTC. Its translation: CASSQDWPAGYTF.

The table lists this clone with a few counts. The genes are TRBV30 and TRBJ2-7; 8 nucleotides align to TRBD2. Germline CDR1 is GTSNPN and CDR2 is SVGIG (reference sequence). CDR3 length equals 14 residues. The trim removed 2 bases at V and 0 bases at J, leaving 3 bases unmatched. CDR3 DNA sequence: TGTGCCTGGAGTTGGCTAGCGGGCTCCTACGAGCAGTACTTC. Amino acids: CAWSWLAGSYEQYF.